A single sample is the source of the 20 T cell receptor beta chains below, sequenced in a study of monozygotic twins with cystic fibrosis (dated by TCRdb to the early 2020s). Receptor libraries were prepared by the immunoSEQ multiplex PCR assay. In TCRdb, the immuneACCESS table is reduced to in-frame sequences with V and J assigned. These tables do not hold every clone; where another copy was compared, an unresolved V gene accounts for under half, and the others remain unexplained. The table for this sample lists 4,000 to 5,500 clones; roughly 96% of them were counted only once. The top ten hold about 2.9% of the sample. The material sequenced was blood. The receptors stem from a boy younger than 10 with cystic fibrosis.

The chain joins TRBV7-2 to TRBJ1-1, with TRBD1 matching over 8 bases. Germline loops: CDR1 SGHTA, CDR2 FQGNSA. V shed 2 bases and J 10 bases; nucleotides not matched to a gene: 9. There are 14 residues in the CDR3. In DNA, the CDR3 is TGTGCCAGCAGCTTAAACCAGGGGGCTAGCCGAGCTTTCTTT. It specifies CASSLNQGASRAFF.

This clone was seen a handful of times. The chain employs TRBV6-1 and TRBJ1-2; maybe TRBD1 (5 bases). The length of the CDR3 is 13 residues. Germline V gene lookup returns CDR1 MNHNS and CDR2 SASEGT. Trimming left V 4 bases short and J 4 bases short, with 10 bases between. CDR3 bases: TGTGCCAGCAGTGTGGGGACCACCTATGGCTACACCTTC. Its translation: CASSVGTTYGYTF.

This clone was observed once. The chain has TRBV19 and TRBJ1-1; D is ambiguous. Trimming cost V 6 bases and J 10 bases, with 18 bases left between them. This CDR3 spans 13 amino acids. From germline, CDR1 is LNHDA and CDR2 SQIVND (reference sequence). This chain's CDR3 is CASRLTQARPAFF. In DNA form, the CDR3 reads TGTGCCAGTAGACTTACTCAGGCCCGCCCAGCTTTCTTT.

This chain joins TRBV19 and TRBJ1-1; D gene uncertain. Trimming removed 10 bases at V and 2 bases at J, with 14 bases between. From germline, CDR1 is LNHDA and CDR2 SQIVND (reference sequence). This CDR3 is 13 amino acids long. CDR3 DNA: TGTGCCACCTCTCAGGAGGGAAACACTGAAGCTTTCTTT. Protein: CATSQEGNTEAFF.

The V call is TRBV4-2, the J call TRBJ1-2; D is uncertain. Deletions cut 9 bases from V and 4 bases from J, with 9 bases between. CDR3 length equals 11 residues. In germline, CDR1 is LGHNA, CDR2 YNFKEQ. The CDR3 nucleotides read TGTGCCAGTCTACCAGTCTATGGCTACACCTTC. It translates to CASLPVYGYTF.

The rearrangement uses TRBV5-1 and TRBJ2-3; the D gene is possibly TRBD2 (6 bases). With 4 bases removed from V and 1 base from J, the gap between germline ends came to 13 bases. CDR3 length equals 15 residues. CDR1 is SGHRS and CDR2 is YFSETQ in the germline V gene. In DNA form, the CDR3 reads TGCGCCAGCAGCCACGGGACTCCAGGCACAGATACGCAGTATTTT. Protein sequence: CASSHGTPGTDTQYF.

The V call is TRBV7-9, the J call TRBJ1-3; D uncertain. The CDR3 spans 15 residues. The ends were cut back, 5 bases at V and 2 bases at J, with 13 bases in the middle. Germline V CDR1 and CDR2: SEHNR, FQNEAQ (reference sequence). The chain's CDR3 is CASSPPDYTGNTIYF. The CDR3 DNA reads TGTGCCAGCAGCCCTCCGGACTATACTGGAAACACCATATATTTT.

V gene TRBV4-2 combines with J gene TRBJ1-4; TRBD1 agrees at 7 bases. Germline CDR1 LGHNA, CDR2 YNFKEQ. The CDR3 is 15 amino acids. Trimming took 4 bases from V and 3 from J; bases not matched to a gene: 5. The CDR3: CASSRHTGANEKLFF. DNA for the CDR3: TGTGCCAGCAGCCGGCACACAGGGGCTAATGAAAAACTGTTTTTT.

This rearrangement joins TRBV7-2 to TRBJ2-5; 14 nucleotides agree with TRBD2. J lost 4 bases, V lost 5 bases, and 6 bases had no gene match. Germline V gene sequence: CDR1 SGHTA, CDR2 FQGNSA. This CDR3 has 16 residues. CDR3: CASSSGLAGGGETQYF. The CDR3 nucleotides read TGTGCCAGCAGCAGCGGACTAGCGGGGGGAGGAGAGACCCAGTACTTC.

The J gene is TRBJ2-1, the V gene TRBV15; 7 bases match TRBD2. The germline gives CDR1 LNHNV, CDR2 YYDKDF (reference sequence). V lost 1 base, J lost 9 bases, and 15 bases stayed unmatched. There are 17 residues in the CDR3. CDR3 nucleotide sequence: TGTGCCACCAGCAGAGGGGGATTCTCGGGACTAAAGAGTGAGCAGTTCTTC. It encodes CATSRGGFSGLKSEQFF.

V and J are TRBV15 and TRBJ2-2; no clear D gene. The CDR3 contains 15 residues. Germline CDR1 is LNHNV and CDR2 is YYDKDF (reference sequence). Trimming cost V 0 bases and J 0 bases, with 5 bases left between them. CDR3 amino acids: CATSRDRANTGELFF. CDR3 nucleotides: TGTGCCACCAGCAGAGACAGAGCGAACACCGGGGAGCTGTTTTTT.

CDR3 sequence reads: CASSPPVGYGYTF. The CDR3 coding sequence is TGTGCCAGCAGTCCACCGGTGGGTTATGGCTACACCTTC. V usage is TRBV6-5 and J usage is TRBJ1-2; D uncertain. Germline V lookup: CDR1 MNHEY, CDR2 SVGAGI. The length of the CDR3 is 13 residues. Deletions cut 5 bases from V and 5 bases from J, with 12 bases between.

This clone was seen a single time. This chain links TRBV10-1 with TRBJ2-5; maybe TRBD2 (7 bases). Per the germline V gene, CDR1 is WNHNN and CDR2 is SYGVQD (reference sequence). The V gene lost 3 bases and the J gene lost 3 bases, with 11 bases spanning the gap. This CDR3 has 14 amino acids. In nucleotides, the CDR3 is TGCGCCAGCAGTGAAGGGGGGGAAAAAGAGACCCAGTACTTC. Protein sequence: CASSEGGEKETQYF.

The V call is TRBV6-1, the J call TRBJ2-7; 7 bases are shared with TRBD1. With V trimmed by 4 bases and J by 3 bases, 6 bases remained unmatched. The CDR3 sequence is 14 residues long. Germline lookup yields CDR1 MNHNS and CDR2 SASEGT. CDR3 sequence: CASSGTGLYYEQYV. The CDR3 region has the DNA TGTGCCAGCAGTGGGACAGGCCTATACTACGAGCAGTACGTC.

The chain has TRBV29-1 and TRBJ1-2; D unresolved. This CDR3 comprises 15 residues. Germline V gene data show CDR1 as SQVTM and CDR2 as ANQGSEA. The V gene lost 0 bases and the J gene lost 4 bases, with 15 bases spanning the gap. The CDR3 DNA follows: TGCAGCGTTGAAGATTCGAAGGTGGCTTTCTATGGCTACACCTTC. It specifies CSVEDSKVAFYGYTF.

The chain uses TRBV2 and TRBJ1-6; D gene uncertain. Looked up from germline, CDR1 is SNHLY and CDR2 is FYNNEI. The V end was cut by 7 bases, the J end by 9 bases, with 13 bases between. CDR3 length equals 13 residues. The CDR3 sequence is CASKQVRVSPLHF. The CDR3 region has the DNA TGTGCCAGCAAGCAGGTTAGGGTTTCACCCCTCCACTTT.

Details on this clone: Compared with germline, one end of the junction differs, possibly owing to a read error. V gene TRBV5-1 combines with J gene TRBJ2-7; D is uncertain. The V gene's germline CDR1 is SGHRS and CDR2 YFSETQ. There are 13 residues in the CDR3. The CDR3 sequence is CASSLVLYYEQYF. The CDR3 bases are TGCGCCAGCAGTTTGGTCCTCTACTACGAGCAGTACTTC.

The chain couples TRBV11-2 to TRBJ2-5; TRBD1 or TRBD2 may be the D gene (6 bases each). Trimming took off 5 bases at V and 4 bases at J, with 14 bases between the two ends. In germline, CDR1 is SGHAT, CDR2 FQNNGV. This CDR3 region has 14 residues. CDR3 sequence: CASSPRGRGETQYF. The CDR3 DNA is TGTGCCAGCAGCCCCCGGGGGCGGGGAGAGACCCAGTACTTC.

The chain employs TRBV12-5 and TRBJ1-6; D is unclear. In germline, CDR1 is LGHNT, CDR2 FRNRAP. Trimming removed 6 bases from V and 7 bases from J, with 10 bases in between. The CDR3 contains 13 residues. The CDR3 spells CASGFHTNSPLHF. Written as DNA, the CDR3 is TGTGCTAGTGGCTTCCACACCAATTCACCCCTCCACTTT.

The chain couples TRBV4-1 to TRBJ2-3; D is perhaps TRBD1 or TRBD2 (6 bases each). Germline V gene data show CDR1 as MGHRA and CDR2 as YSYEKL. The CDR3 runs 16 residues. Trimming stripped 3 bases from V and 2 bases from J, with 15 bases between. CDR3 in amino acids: CASSHLRDTITDTQYF. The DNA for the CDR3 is TGCGCCAGCAGCCACCTGCGGGACACCATCACAGATACGCAGTATTTT.